The rows below give T cell receptor beta chains drawn from one sample of a study of blood T cells in healthy people across ages. TCRdb called the 5' RACE reads again in MiXCR, with one record for every CDR3 protein. The sample carries 500,000 to 600,000 distinct CDR3 sequences, about 26% recorded once. Sequenced material: blood. The receptors were gathered from a woman in her seventies in good health. CDR3s include the opening cysteine and the closing phenylalanine or tryptophan. Fields, in order: V gene, J gene, CDR3 protein.

TRBV10-3,TRBJ2-3,CAISGGGTDTQYF
TRBV20-1,TRBJ1-6,CSAERLGTDKGALHF
TRBV29-1,TRBJ1-1,CSVPHSGVGTEAFF
TRBV4-1,TRBJ2-1,CASSQGDREYNEQFF
TRBV5-1,TRBJ2-7,CASSVRGNQRGLTYEQYF
TRBV29-1,TRBJ2-2,CSVGRTENTGELFF
TRBV12-3/TRBV12-4,TRBJ2-3,CASSLLARTRTDTQYF
TRBV29-1,TRBJ2-2,CSVGRYESTGELFF
TRBV29-1,TRBJ2-3,CSVKRGAPFTPDTQYF
TRBV12-3/TRBV12-4,TRBJ2-5,CASTGPGVQETQYF
TRBV12-3/TRBV12-4,TRBJ1-1,CASSLGSWNTEAFF
TRBV29-1,TRBJ2-1,CSVVGQVNMNEQFF
TRBV5-6,TRBJ2-1,CASSLDRGGDHNEQFF
TRBV25-1,TRBJ1-3,CASTPRGFGNTIYF
TRBV7-9,TRBJ2-1,CASSFSVQGTGVFF
TRBV2,TRBJ2-1,CASSTGPGWQFF
TRBV7-2,TRBJ2-3,CASSPIGTRRKDTQYF
TRBV19,TRBJ1-2,CASSRDTLFTGYTF
TRBV6-5,TRBJ1-6,CACSYGYSPLHF
TRBV7-3,TRBJ2-2,CASSLVTGGAGELFF
TRBV11-2,TRBJ2-7,CASSLVEGPGAYEQYF
TRBV2,TRBJ2-1,CASSIQGADNEQFF
TRBV7-2,TRBJ1-2,CASSPQGLGYGYTF
TRBV27,TRBJ2-7,CASSTSKGDF
TRBV7-2,TRBJ2-7,CASSLRLAGGRGEQYF
TRBV7-3,TRBJ2-1,CASSLTLSSGGSNTIEQFF
TRBV24-1,.,CATSDSASGFGETQYF
TRBV5-1,TRBJ1-1,CASSSGESRTEAFF
TRBV24-1,TRBJ2-1,CATSDSGGVSSYNEQFF
TRBV12-3/TRBV12-4,TRBJ2-5,CASSLGGGGGKTQYF
TRBV7-9,TRBJ2-1,CASSFTDNEQFF
TRBV7-2,TRBJ1-2,CASSLSGQGKHYGYTF
TRBV2,TRBJ1-1,CASSRLENTEAFF
TRBV7-2,TRBJ2-5,CASSLPRQGRETQYF
TRBV3-1,TRBJ2-7,CASSQDIGQPTYEQYF
TRBV7-3,TRBJ2-7,CASSLNGIRTKGTAGYEQYF
TRBV6-2/TRBV6-3,TRBJ1-1,CASSRGQHTEAFF
TRBV10-2,TRBJ2-3,CASSEGLDDDTQYF
TRBV7-2,TRBJ2-5,CASSFQTSGGLETQYF
TRBV5-6,TRBJ1-1,CASSLMGLGENTEAFF
TRBV7-3,TRBJ2-3,CASSLGPGAGVDTQYF
TRBV20-1,TRBJ1-2,CSARELDNYGYTF
TRBV6-2/TRBV6-3,TRBJ2-1,CASSIPLAGGLKEQFF
TRBV4-2,TRBJ2-3,CASSPGEASDTQYF
TRBV7-2,TRBJ2-1,CASSSLRELPNEQFF
TRBV24-1,TRBJ1-2,CATSDPGTGSYTF